Following are 20 T cell receptor beta chains from one sample sequenced in a study of radiotherapy plus CTLA-4 blockade in lung cancer. The table came from immunoSEQ multiplex PCR; TCRdb's copy has only in-frame clones and leaves some out. Here the sample spans around 41,000 clones, about 67% being singletons. The starting material was peripheral blood, obtained from a patient treated with radiotherapy plus ipilimumab. The receptors stem from a human donor with non-small cell lung cancer who had a partial response to radiotherapy plus ipilimumab.

The V and J genes are TRBV5-6 and TRBJ1-2; 7 bases match TRBD1. This CDR3 comprises 14 residues. Looked up from germline, CDR1 is SGHDT and CDR2 is YYEEEE. J gave up 8 bases and V 1 base, and 8 bases lay outside the gene matches. CDR3 residues: CASSLRKGAGGYTF. In nucleotides, the CDR3 is TGTGCCAGCAGCTTGCGAAAGGGGGCAGGGGGCTACACCTTC.

Written as DNA, the CDR3 is TGTGCCAGCAGCTTAGCGGGGAGCTCCTACGAGCAGTACTTC. Amino acid sequence: CASSLAGSSYEQYF. V usage is TRBV7-2 and J usage is TRBJ2-5; TRBD2 is a possible D gene (5 bases). The J call could be wrong; TRBJ2-7 is a better fit for the DNA end. CDR1 and CDR2 (germline): SGHTA, FQGNSA. This CDR3 contains 14 residues.

The chain joins TRBV27 to TRBJ2-3; D not certain. The V gene lost 0 bases and the J gene lost 1 base, with 5 bases spanning the gap. This CDR3 comprises 14 residues. The germline gives CDR1 MNHEY, CDR2 SMNVEV (reference sequence). The CDR3 DNA reads as TGTGCCAGCAGTTTATCCCCGGGCACAGATACGCAGTATTTT. Its translation is CASSLSPGTDTQYF.

This chain links TRBV11-2 with TRBJ2-5; 7 nucleotides line up with TRBD2. Germline V gene lookup returns CDR1 SGHAT and CDR2 FQNNGV. Trimming took 3 bases from V and 1 from J; bases not matched to a gene: 14. The CDR3 covers 18 residues. CDR3 loop: CASSFEVGRRVPQETQYF. In DNA, the CDR3 is TGTGCCAGCAGCTTTGAGGTCGGGAGGAGGGTCCCCCAAGAGACCCAGTACTTC.

This clone occurred a few times. This chain links TRBV6-1 with TRBJ2-1; no reliable D call. CDR1 is MNHNS, CDR2 SASEGT, per germline. CDR3 length equals 12 residues. The ends were cut back, 6 bases at V and 5 bases at J, with 8 bases in the middle. The CDR3 DNA reads TGTGCCAGCAGAAAAACTAACAATGAGCAGTTCTTC. It is translated as CASRKTNNEQFF.

The V gene is TRBV2, the J gene TRBJ2-3; 9 nucleotides align to TRBD2. Germline V lookup: CDR1 SNHLY, CDR2 FYNNEI. V shed 6 bases, J shed 4 bases, and the junction held 8 bases outside the gene matches. The CDR3 extends over 15 amino acids. The CDR3 region has the DNA TGTGCCAGCAGCCCACAGACTAGCGGCGCAGATACGCAGTATTTT. Protein: CASSPQTSGADTQYF.

The V call is TRBV6-1, the J call TRBJ1-2, with 9 bases identical to TRBD1. J gave up 8 bases and V 5 bases, and 12 bases lay outside the gene matches. Germline lookup yields CDR1 MNHNS and CDR2 SASEGT. The CDR3 sequence is 15 residues long. CDR3 nucleotides: TGTGCCAGCAGTATGGGGGGACAGGGAGTTCAGGGCTACACCTTC. It specifies CASSMGGQGVQGYTF.

This clone was picked up a small number of times. The chain couples TRBV6-1 to TRBJ2-7; 9 bases are a match to TRBD2. V lost 5 bases to trimming and J lost 6 bases; unmatched junction nucleotides: 2. CDR1 and CDR2 from the germline V gene are MNHNS and SASEGT. The CDR3 contains 12 residues. CDR3 region: CASSQTSGEQYF. The CDR3 DNA reads TGTGCCAGCAGTCAGACTAGCGGCGAGCAGTACTTC.

The rearrangement uses TRBV5-1 and TRBJ2-1, with 7 nucleotides matching TRBD1. From germline, CDR1 is SGHRS and CDR2 YFSETQ. This CDR3 spans 13 amino acids. V shed 4 bases and J 9 bases; nucleotides not matched to a gene: 7. The CDR3: CASSRDSSAEQFF. The CDR3, as DNA: TGCGCCAGCAGCCGGGACAGCTCGGCTGAGCAGTTCTTC. The whole variable domain, remainder taken from reference TRBV5-1 and TRBJ2-1, is KAGVTQTPRYLIKTRGQQVTLSCSPISGHRSVSWYQQTPGQGLQFLFEYFSETQRNKGNFPGRFSGRQFSNSRSEMNVSTLELGDSALYLCASSRDSSAEQFFGPGTRLTVL.

J is TRBJ2-7 and V is TRBV6-5, with TRBD2 matching over 12 bases. The germline gives CDR1 MNHEY, CDR2 SVGAGI. The CDR3 covers 14 residues. V shed 6 bases, J shed 5 bases, and the junction held 5 bases outside the gene matches. The CDR3 region has the DNA TGTGCCAGCAGCCGACTAGCGGGAGCCCACGAGCAGTACTTC. Translated: CASSRLAGAHEQYF.

The chain joins TRBV4-2 to TRBJ1-1; D remains unclear. There are 15 residues in the CDR3. Trimming left V 0 bases short and J 1 base short, with 9 bases between. Germline-derived CDR1 and CDR2 are LGHNA and YNFKEQ. In DNA form, the CDR3 reads TGTGCCAGCAGCCAAGAATTGACTTCGAACACTGAAGCTTTCTTT. Encoded protein: CASSQELTSNTEAFF.

This clone is medium-sized by share. The chain employs TRBV2 and TRBJ1-5, with unresolved D. The germline gives CDR1 SNHLY, CDR2 FYNNEI. V shed 3 bases and J shed 5 bases, with 14 bases lying between them. CDR3 length: 15 residues. CDR3: CASSDGLGVHQPQHF. The CDR3 DNA is TGTGCCAGCAGTGATGGACTTGGGGTCCATCAGCCCCAGCATTTT.

The V call is TRBV4-1, the J call TRBJ2-1; D gene uncertain. Trimming shortened V by 6 bases and J by 0 bases, and 12 bases separated the two germline ends. This CDR3 has 15 amino acids. Germline V lookup: CDR1 MGHRA, CDR2 YSYEKL. The CDR3 protein is CASRRDLSSYNEQFF. The CDR3 region has the DNA TGCGCCAGCAGACGAGACTTGAGCTCCTACAATGAGCAGTTCTTC.

In the case of this clone: The junction does not match germline at one end; this may be a read error. CDR3 residues: CASSEGAVLSGYTF. The CDR3 region has the DNA TGTGCCAGCAGCGAAGGGGCCGTCCTAAGCGGCTACACCTTC. The rearrangement uses TRBV2 and TRBJ1-2; D is perhaps TRBD1 (5 bases). This CDR3 comprises 14 residues. The germline CDR1 and CDR2 sequences are SNHLY and FYNNEI.

V gene TRBV19 combines with J gene TRBJ2-3; D is possibly TRBD1 (6 bases). Between the trimmed V and J ends, which lost 3 bases and 3 bases, there was a span of 10 bases. Per germline, CDR1 LNHDA and CDR2 SQIVND (reference sequence). CDR3 length: 14 amino acids. The CDR3 nucleotides read TGTGCCAGTAGTATCCGACAGGTGACAGATACGCAGTATTTT. This gives the protein CASSIRQVTDTQYF.

This clone was observed a handful of times. This chain connects TRBV11-2 to TRBJ1-1; D perhaps matches TRBD1 (5 bases). Germline CDR1 is SGHAT and CDR2 is FQNNGV. CDR3 length: 13 residues. V lost 5 bases and J 1 base, leaving 8 bases between the germline ends. CDR3 residues: CASSGDRNTEAFF. Written as DNA, the CDR3 is TGTGCCAGCAGCGGTGACAGGAACACTGAAGCTTTCTTT. The full variable domain, its missing parts supplied by reference TRBV11-2 and TRBJ1-1, is EAGVAQSPRYKIIEKRQSVAFWCNPISGHATLYWYQQILGQGPKLLIQFQNNGVVDDSQLPKDRFSAERLKGVDSTLKIQPAKLEDSAVYLCASSGDRNTEAFFGQGTRLTVV.

The chain joins TRBV27 to TRBJ1-2; D may be TRBD1 (6 bases). Trimming pared 5 bases from V and 5 bases from J, leaving 12 bases between. The CDR3 loop spans 13 amino acids. Per the germline V gene, CDR1 is MNHEY and CDR2 is SMNVEV (reference sequence). The CDR3: CASSPGQYYGYTF. CDR3 bases: TGTGCCAGCAGTCCCGGACAGTATTATGGCTACACCTTC.

The V gene is TRBV11-3, the J gene TRBJ2-2, with TRBD2 matching over 8 bases. This CDR3 spans 15 amino acids. Germline V CDR1 and CDR2: SGHNT, YENEEA. Trimming took 4 bases from V and 6 from J; bases not matched to a gene: 7. The CDR3 nucleotides read TGTGCCAGCAGCTCCCGGGGGGGGGCCGCCGGGGAGCTGTTTTTT. This codes for CASSSRGGAAGELFF.

J is TRBJ1-3 and V is TRBV5-6; TRBD1 is a possible D gene (6 bases). The CDR3 runs to 18 residues. Trimming removed 6 bases from V and 0 bases from J, with 22 bases in between. The germline V gene encodes CDR1 SGHDT and CDR2 YYEEEE. CDR3 region: CASKRMGASRGSGNTIYF. The CDR3 DNA reads as TGTGCCAGCAAGAGGATGGGGGCGAGTCGCGGCTCTGGAAACACCATATATTTT.

This chain links TRBV6-1 with TRBJ1-5, with TRBD1 identical over 10 bases. Looked up from germline, CDR1 is MNHNS and CDR2 is SASEGT. The CDR3 covers 15 residues. V was pared by 6 bases and J by 9 bases, with 11 bases of the junction left unmatched. CDR3 protein: CASRFTGTGALPQHF. CDR3 DNA: TGTGCCAGCAGGTTCACCGGGACAGGGGCTCTGCCCCAGCATTTT.